The subject of this entry is one TCR beta chain. This entry is derived from a study of T cells after yellow fever vaccination. Study-level findings and limits: Post-booster samples contained most primary-vaccination clones (just under 98% CD4, about 85% CD8). Repertoires obtained by FACS sorting could include abundant clonotypes that entered as contaminants from the bulk population.

Synthesis of TCR cDNA relied on 5'RACE template switching, which attached a universal primer site and UMIs. TCRdb analysed the 5' RACE reads with MiXCR anew, one entry per CDR3 protein. The top ten hold about 26% of the sample, which has approximately 90,000 distinct CDR3 sequences, 13% seen once. Trimming cost V 11 bases and J 8 bases, with 37 bases left between them. The CDR3 sequence is 19 residues long. This chain connects TRBV12-3 or TRBV12-4 to TRBJ2-4; D perhaps matches TRBD2 (7 bases). Sequencing was performed on CD8+ T cells not binding an NS4B(214-222) dextramer, sorted from PBMCs, taken approximately 22 days after the first yellow fever vaccination. This TCR derives from a young man who received the YFV17D yellow fever vaccine. CDR3 sequence (DNA): TGTGCCTGCTCATCCCCCGGGGACTACTATCAGGGGAGGCTGGACATTCAGTACTTC. It is translated as CACSSPGDYYQGRLDIQYF.